The 25 T cell receptor beta chains listed next were all sequenced from one sample in a study of blood T cell repertoires in COVID-19. Assay used: immunoSEQ multiplex PCR; TCRdb lists only in-frame clones, some missing. Of under 250,000 clones listed, around four fifths were seen once; the top ten hold approximately 30%. Sequences were obtained from peripheral blood. The origin of the receptors is a man aged 35 to 55 with acute or convalescent COVID-19.

J is TRBJ1-2 and V is TRBV19; D is perhaps TRBD1 (5 bases). The germline V and J ends were trimmed by 6 bases and 1 base, with 18 bases remaining between them. There are 16 residues in the CDR3. CDR1 LNHDA and CDR2 SQIVND come from the germline V gene (reference sequence). In DNA form, the CDR3 reads TGTGCCAGTAGCGATCCGTCACGGGGGGGTAACTATGGCTACACCTTC. Translation: CASSDPSRGGNYGYTF.

This clone was seen once. This chain connects TRBV27 to TRBJ2-1; 7 bases agree with TRBD2. There are 18 residues in the CDR3. The trim removed 5 bases at V and 3 bases at J, leaving 16 bases unmatched. Germline V CDR1 and CDR2: MNHEY, SMNVEV (reference sequence). The CDR3 spells CASSLGSSPSGNYNEQFF. The CDR3 DNA is TGTGCCAGCAGTCTGGGATCGTCGCCTAGCGGAAACTACAATGAGCAGTTCTTC.

The chain has TRBV11-2 and TRBJ2-1; TRBD1 might be the D (5 bases). CDR1 SGHAT and CDR2 FQNNGV come from the germline V gene. The CDR3 spans 14 residues. The V end was cut by 1 base, the J end by 2 bases, with 6 bases between. This chain's CDR3 is CASSLATAYNEQFF. CDR3 coding DNA: TGTGCCAGCAGCTTAGCGACAGCCTACAATGAGCAGTTCTTC.

The V gene is TRBV27, the J gene TRBJ1-5; a possible D gene is TRBD1 (6 bases). The CDR3 is 15 residues long. Germline V gives CDR1 MNHEY, CDR2 SMNVEV (reference sequence). The V gene lost 7 bases and the J gene lost 1 base, with 14 bases spanning the gap. CDR3 nucleotide sequence: TGTGCCAGCAAAATTTCACAGGGAAGCAATCAGCCCCAGCATTTT. As protein: CASKISQGSNQPQHF.

This chain joins TRBV6-5 and TRBJ2-1, with a tentative D call TRBD1 (5 bases). This CDR3 has 14 residues. The germline gives CDR1 MNHEY, CDR2 SVGAGI. V lost 2 bases to trimming and J lost 10 bases, with 15 bases between them. The CDR3 DNA reads TGTGCCAGCAGTTACCTGGGGCCTCTCGGGGAGCAGTTCTTC. It translates to CASSYLGPLGEQFF.

The J gene is TRBJ2-2, the V gene TRBV5-4; the D gene is possibly TRBD2 (6 bases). V was cut by 4 bases and J by 5 bases, with 15 bases left in between. The V gene's germline CDR1 is SGHNT and CDR2 YYREEE (reference sequence). The CDR3 spans 15 residues. CDR3 amino acids: CASSNPPGATGELFF. Written as DNA, the CDR3 is TGTGCCAGCAGCAACCCCCCGGGAGCAACCGGGGAGCTGTTTTTT.

This clone was counted between two and nine times. The chain employs TRBV6-5 and TRBJ1-2; 8 bases line up with TRBD1. Germline assignment: CDR1 MNHEY and CDR2 SVGAGI. The CDR3 contains 14 residues. Germline trimming cut 6 bases from V and 8 bases from J; bases unmatched to any gene: 11. CDR3 in DNA: TGTGCCAGCAGAGGACAGGGTTGGTTCAAGGGCTACACCTTC. Translation: CASRGQGWFKGYTF.

This chain uses TRBV19 with TRBJ2-1; 8 bases match TRBD2. Per germline, CDR1 LNHDA and CDR2 SQIVND (reference sequence). This CDR3 spans 16 amino acids. The V and J ends lost 5 bases and 5 bases, in that order; junction bases with no gene match: 11. The DNA for the CDR3 is TGTGCCAGTAGTGGGAGCGGGAGAGGAGTGCACAATGAGCAGTTCTTC. This encodes CASSGSGRGVHNEQFF.

Of note for this clone: An end of the junction differs from the germline gene, which may be a read error. CDR3 bases: TGTGCCAGCAGTTTATCGGGGACTAGCGGGAGTTGGAATTTT. It codes for CASSLSGTSGSWNF. This rearrangement joins TRBV27 to TRBJ2-3; TRBD2 agrees at 14 bases. Germline CDR1 reads MNHEY; CDR2 reads SMNVEV (reference sequence). The CDR3 covers 14 residues.

The chain joins TRBV11-2 to TRBJ2-7; 11 nucleotides line up with TRBD2. V shed 4 bases and J 2 bases; nucleotides not matched to a gene: 10. This CDR3 has 17 residues. Per the germline V gene, CDR1 is SGHAT and CDR2 is FQNNGV. For the CDR3, the DNA is TGTGCCAGCAGCTCGTGGAGACTAGCGGGGTCAACCTACGAGCAGTACTTC. Amino acid sequence: CASSSWRLAGSTYEQYF.

This chain links TRBV7-8 with TRBJ2-3; D is perhaps TRBD1 or TRBD2 (6 bases each). The germline V gene encodes CDR1 SGHVS and CDR2 FQNEAQ. Trimming removed 5 bases from V and 4 bases from J, with 16 bases in between. The CDR3 extends over 15 amino acids. The CDR3, as DNA: TGTGCCAGCAGCCGGGGGCGAGCGGGCCCAGATACGCAGTATTTT. It codes for CASSRGRAGPDTQYF.

The table lists this clone with a few counts. CDR3: CASSLVGVSGNTIYF. The CDR3 region has the DNA TGCGCCAGCAGCTTAGTCGGGGTCTCTGGAAACACCATATATTTT. This rearrangement joins TRBV5-1 to TRBJ1-3; D gene unclear. Germline lookup yields CDR1 SGHRS and CDR2 YFSETQ. Trimming pared 2 bases from V and 0 bases from J, leaving 9 bases between. The CDR3 contains 15 residues.

This chain uses TRBV7-3 with TRBJ2-1; 10 bases align to TRBD2. In germline, CDR1 is SGHTA, CDR2 FQGTGA. V gave up 7 bases and J gave up 6 bases; unmatched junction bases: 9. The CDR3 is 15 residues long. As DNA, the CDR3 is TGTGCCAGCACCCCTAGCGGGAGCCTTATCAATGAGCAGTTCTTC. Protein product: CASTPSGSLINEQFF.

The rearrangement joins TRBV9 to TRBJ2-3, with D unclear. The CDR3 extends over 15 amino acids. Trimming took off 6 bases at V and 0 bases at J, with 14 bases between the two ends. Germline V CDR1 and CDR2: SGDLS, YYNGEE. DNA of the CDR3: TGTGCCAGCACCTCCGGCGGTATTAGCACAGATACGCAGTATTTT. This encodes CASTSGGISTDTQYF.

As to this clone: An end of the junction differs from the germline gene, which may be a read error. DNA of the CDR3: TGTGCAAGCTCACCAGAGAGTATGGACACTGAAGCTTTCTTT. This sequence encodes CASSPESMDTEAFF. The gene calls are TRBV18 and TRBJ1-1; no clear D gene. From germline, CDR1 is KGHSH and CDR2 LQKENI. The CDR3 is made up of 14 amino acids.

The chain has TRBV5-1 and TRBJ2-1; the match to TRBD2 covers 14 bases. Trimming removed 4 bases from V and 4 bases from J; junction bases left unmatched: 4. The CDR3 consists of 16 residues. Looked up from germline, CDR1 is SGHRS and CDR2 is YFSETQ. CDR3 loop: CASSPGTSGSYNEQFF. The CDR3 coding sequence is TGCGCCAGCAGCCCGGGGACTAGCGGGAGTTACAATGAGCAGTTCTTC.

This chain uses TRBV6-5 with TRBJ1-2, with TRBD1 matching over 11 bases. The J segment lost 4 bases and the V segment lost 5 bases, leaving 3 bases of the junction unmatched. From germline, CDR1 is MNHEY and CDR2 SVGAGI. This CDR3 spans 14 amino acids. The CDR3 reads CASSRTGGRYGYTF. DNA for the CDR3: TGTGCCAGCAGTAGGACAGGGGGCCGCTATGGCTACACCTTC.

The chain carries TRBV3-1 (or the pseudogene TRBV3-2) and TRBJ2-7, with D possibly TRBD2 on 5 matching bases. Germline CDR1 is LGHDT and CDR2 is YNNKEL (reference sequence). There are 15 residues in the CDR3. V dropped 0 bases and J dropped 7 bases, with 16 bases sitting between them. The CDR3 region is CASSQELAGRQEQYF. For the CDR3, the DNA is TGTGCCAGCAGCCAAGAGCTAGCTGGGCGGCAGGAGCAGTACTTC.

The chain uses TRBV7-8 and TRBJ2-1; no clear D gene. The germline V gene encodes CDR1 SGHVS and CDR2 FQNEAQ. This CDR3 spans 13 amino acids. V was trimmed by 5 bases and J by 2 bases, leaving 7 bases between them. The CDR3 sequence is CASSRSAYNEQFF. In DNA, the CDR3 is TGTGCCAGCAGCCGGAGTGCCTACAATGAGCAGTTCTTC.

This clone appeared once. Here the CDR3 DNA reads TGTGCCAGCAGTTTTGGACAGGGCGGGGAAAAACTGTTTTTT. Amino acids: CASSFGQGGEKLFF. The J gene is TRBJ1-4, the V gene TRBV28; 8 bases are a match to TRBD1. The CDR3 covers 14 residues. Unmatched junction bases numbered 5, after V lost 3 bases and J lost 8 bases. Germline values: CDR1 MDHEN, CDR2 SYDVKM.

The chain employs TRBV4-2 and TRBJ2-1, with 13 bases lining up with TRBD2. This CDR3 comprises 16 residues. Trimming took 1 base from V and 7 from J; bases not matched to a gene: 4. Germline CDR1 is LGHNA and CDR2 is YNFKEQ. For the CDR3, the DNA is TGTGCCAGCAGCCAAGGGACTAGCGGGAGAGGGAATGAGCAGTTCTTC. Translation gives CASSQGTSGRGNEQFF.

This chain links TRBV7-8 with TRBJ2-5; 7 nucleotides match TRBD2. The V and J ends lost 5 bases and 9 bases, in that order; junction bases with no gene match: 9. This CDR3 is built from 13 residues. Germline V CDR1 and CDR2: SGHVS, FQNEAQ. CDR3: CASSPPREVAQYF. Written as DNA, the CDR3 is TGTGCCAGCAGCCCCCCCCGGGAGGTAGCCCAGTACTTC.

This chain links TRBV19 with TRBJ2-1, with 9 bases that match TRBD1. Per germline, CDR1 LNHDA and CDR2 SQIVND (reference sequence). V was clipped by 1 base and J by 9 bases; unmatched bases: 7. This CDR3 contains 15 residues. The CDR3 loop is CASSIGQGTGSEQFF. The CDR3 nucleotides read TGTGCCAGTAGTATAGGGCAAGGGACAGGGAGTGAGCAGTTCTTC.

CDR3 nucleotides: TGCAGCTTTGTGGAGGGGGCCCCCGGGGAGCTGTTTTTT. It translates to CSFVEGAPGELFF. The genes are TRBV29-1 and TRBJ2-2; D perhaps matches TRBD1 (7 bases). Trimming cost V 8 bases and J 6 bases, with 16 bases left between them. This CDR3 is 13 amino acids long. Germline assignment: CDR1 SQVTM and CDR2 ANQGSEA.

This chain joins TRBV29-1 and TRBJ1-1, with D unresolved. The V gene lost 4 bases and the J gene lost 5 bases, with 14 bases spanning the gap. CDR3 length: 13 amino acids. The germline V gene encodes CDR1 SQVTM and CDR2 ANQGSEA. The CDR3, as DNA: TGCAGCGTTGGGTCAATGCGGGGAACTGAAGCTTTCTTT. Protein: CSVGSMRGTEAFF.